The 5 T cell receptor beta chains below were found in one sample sequenced in a study of identical twins. A single record per CDR3 protein comes from TCRdb applying MiXCR to the 5' RACE reads. The table lists 1.5 million to 2 million distinct CDR3 sequences, less than 40% of them singletons. Sequenced input: cord blood. These receptors all stem from a newborn girl in good health.

The V gene is TRBV3-1, the J gene TRBJ2-7; D is uncertain. The DNA end is a closer match to TRBJ2-5, so the J assignment may be wrong. Germline V gene sequence: CDR1 LGHDT, CDR2 YNNKEL (reference sequence). This CDR3 is 14 amino acids long. The CDR3, as DNA: TGTGCCAGCAGCCAAGGTACTCAACGGGAGACCCAGTACTTC. This gives the protein CASSQGTQRETQYF.

The sample holds a few counts of this clonotype. The V call is TRBV20-1, the J call TRBJ2-3; the D gene could be TRBD1 or TRBD2 (6 bases each). The V end was cut by 6 bases, the J end by 0 bases, with 13 bases between. Germline V gene lookup returns CDR1 DFQATT and CDR2 SNEGSKA (reference sequence). This CDR3 is 14 amino acids long. The CDR3 sequence: CSARGAPSTDTQYF. The CDR3 DNA follows: TGCAGTGCGAGGGGGGCACCTAGCACAGATACGCAGTATTTT.

The chain couples TRBV20-1 to TRBJ2-7, with 13 bases identical to TRBD2. Trimming at V came to 3 bases and at J to 2 bases, leaving 4 bases not matched to a gene. The CDR3 has 15 residues. Germline V CDR1 and CDR2: DFQATT, SNEGSKA (reference sequence). CDR3 coding DNA: TGCAGTGCTAGTCCGGGACTAGCGGGGACCTACGAGCAGTACTTC. Its protein is CSASPGLAGTYEQYF.

This clonotype was detected a few times. The rearrangement joins TRBV7-2 to TRBJ2-1; 7 bases line up with TRBD2. This CDR3 has 15 residues. CDR1 SGHTA and CDR2 FQGNSA come from the germline V gene. V dropped 3 bases and J dropped 6; count of bases not matched to a gene: 8. The CDR3 region is CASSFGLERRNEQFF. The CDR3 DNA sequence: TGTGCCAGCAGCTTCGGACTAGAGAGGCGCAATGAGCAGTTCTTC. The whole variable domain, filled in from reference TRBV7-2 and TRBJ2-1, reads GAGVSQSPSNKVTEKGKDVELRCDPISGHTALYWYRQSLGQGLEFLIYFQGNSAPDKSGLPSDRFSAERTGGSVSTLTIQRTQQEDSAVYLCASSFGLERRNEQFFGPGTRLTVL.

The chain carries TRBV7-9 and TRBJ2-7, with no clear D. Germline lookup yields CDR1 SEHNR and CDR2 FQNEAQ (reference sequence). V lost 0 bases to trimming and J lost 3 bases, with 12 bases between them. This CDR3 has 15 residues. CDR3 sequence reads: CASSLALSYVYEQYF. The CDR3 region has the DNA TGTGCCAGCAGCTTAGCGCTCTCCTACGTCTACGAGCAGTACTTC. The whole variable domain, remainder taken from reference TRBV7-9 and TRBJ2-7, is DTGVSQNPRHKITKRGQNVTFRCDPISEHNRLYWYRQTLGQGPEFLTYFQNEAQLEKSRLLSDRFSAERPKGSFSTLEIQRTEQGDSAMYLCASSLALSYVYEQYFGPGTRLTVT.